The clone carrying this T cell receptor (beta chain) was seen a handful of times. The antigen remains undetermined. This specimen belongs to a study of CD8 T cells in ankylosing spondylitis. TCRdb reanalysed the 5' RACE reads using MiXCR and keeps one entry per CDR3 protein. The repertoire has around 440,000 distinct CDR3 sequences, roughly 18% of them found once; the top ten carry approximately 1%. General study points: About 8 highly homologous variants made up a TCR beta motif, and this motif appeared characteristic of ankylosing spondylitis blood. According to the report, clones linked to the disease were significantly enriched in matched synovial fluid samples taken from ankylosing spondylitis patients. Reactive arthritis synovial fluid and blood previously showed some of these motif variants.

The ends were cut back, 6 bases at V and 2 bases at J, with 13 bases in the middle. There are 14 residues in the CDR3. Sequencing input: blood, either unsorted or a sorted T cell fraction (not recorded which). The clonotype originates from a male donor with ankylosing spondylitis. This chain links TRBV12-3 or TRBV12-4 with TRBJ1-2; D not resolved. The chain's CDR3 is CASSSRTANYGYTF. For the CDR3, the DNA is TGTGCCAGCAGCTCCAGGACGGCAAACTATGGCTACACCTTC.